This entry is about one T cell receptor beta chain. The target antigen is unknown. The data stem from a study of cytomegalovirus exposure and HLA in healthy donors. Overall study: The approximately 120 validation repertoires used the same platform as the roughly 700 first-cohort repertoires (as reported by a later analysis). Findings and caveats of the study: Most TCRs appeared rarely, but some public TCRs recurred in many donors. The tendency of first-cohort TCR clusters to co-occur in the roughly 120 validation repertoires was identified by a subsequent analysis.

Sequenced by immunoSEQ multiplex PCR; TCRdb stores in-frame clones only, minus some. The sample holds hundreds of thousands of clones, 87% seen once. Separate from the roughly 700-subject first cohort, the approximately 120-subject validation cohort was the one that the donors belonged to. V was shortened by 5 bases and J by 0 bases, with 10 bases between the two germline ends. Germline V gene sequence: CDR1 LNHNV, CDR2 YYDKDF (reference sequence). The CDR3 covers 14 residues. The genes are TRBV15 and TRBJ1-1; D is ambiguous. Sequencing input: PBMCs. The receptor was isolated from a young man in good health and CMV-seropositive. The CDR3 bases are TGTGCCACCAGCCCGGGAGGGTTGAACACTGAAGCTTTCTTT. Protein sequence: CATSPGGLNTEAFF.